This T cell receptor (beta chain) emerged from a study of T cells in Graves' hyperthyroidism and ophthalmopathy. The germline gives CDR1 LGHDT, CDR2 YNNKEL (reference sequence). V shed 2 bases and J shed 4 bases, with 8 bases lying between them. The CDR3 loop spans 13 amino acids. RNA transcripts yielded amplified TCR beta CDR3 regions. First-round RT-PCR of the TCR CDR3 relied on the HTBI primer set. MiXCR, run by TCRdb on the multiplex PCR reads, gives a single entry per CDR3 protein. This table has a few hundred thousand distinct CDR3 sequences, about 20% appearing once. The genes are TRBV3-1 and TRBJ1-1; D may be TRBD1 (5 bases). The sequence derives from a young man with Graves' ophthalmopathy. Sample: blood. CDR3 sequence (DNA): TGTGCCAGCAGCCAACGGGGGGGCACTGAAGCTTTCTTT. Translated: CASSQRGGTEAFF.